Listed below are T cell receptor beta chains from one sample, sequenced in a study of cytomegalovirus exposure and HLA in healthy donors. Assay used: immunoSEQ multiplex PCR; TCRdb lists only in-frame clones, some missing. Counted here are some 270,000 clones, 75% to 90% occurring once; the ten biggest clones make up 0.3% to 0.35%. Sequencing was performed on PBMCs. Source of these receptors: a girl aged 2-15 years in good health and CMV-seronegative. Both conserved end residues are part of each CDR3.

TRBJ2-4	TRBV12-5	16	CASGTGELLAKNIQYF
TRBJ1-2	TRBV6-1	15	CASSEITATNYGYTF
TRBJ1-1	TRBV7-9	14	CASSFFTGNTEAFF
TRBJ2-5	TRBV27	15	CASSPGTPYQETQYF
TRBJ2-3	TRBV20-1	8	CSPDTQYF
TRBJ2-1	TRBV21-1	13	CASSLENRNEQFF
TRBJ2-1	TRBV27	14	CASSDGSSWNEQFF
TRBJ1-3	TRBV7-9	14	CASSYTEPGNTIYF
TRBJ2-1	TRBV28	15	CASSLGQALYNEQFF
TRBJ2-3	TRBV29-1	16	CSVELGTSGSTDTQYF
TRBJ2-3	TRBV27	14	CASSQGPGTDTQYF
TRBJ2-1	TRBV9	16	CASSPGHVPGYNEQFF
TRBJ1-1	TRBV19	13	CASSPEVNTEAFF
TRBJ2-1	TRBV7-2	12	CASSSTRSEQFF
TRBJ2-3	TRBV5-1	16	CASSLVTRGLVIPQYF
TRBJ1-2	TRBV27	15	CASSLEGLGIYGYTF